This T cell receptor (beta chain) was sequenced during a study of T cell responses to AZD1222 COVID-19 vaccine. Sequencing used immunoSEQ multiplex PCR; TCRdb keeps in-frame clones, though not all of them. The table has some 180,000 clones, about nine tenths seen once. The V end was cut by 3 bases, the J end by 2 bases, with 17 bases between. This CDR3 has 16 residues. Germline V CDR1 and CDR2: SGHRS, YFSETQ. The receptor was isolated from an adult in good health. Sequenced material: peripheral blood, taken on day 0 of AZD1222 vaccination. This sequence joins TRBV5-1 and TRBJ1-1; possibly TRBD1 for D (5 bases). CDR3 loop: CASSSTGTEVNTEAFF. The CDR3 nucleotides read TGCGCCAGCAGCTCTACCGGGACGGAGGTTAACACTGAAGCTTTCTTT. Drawing the rest from reference TRBV5-1 and TRBJ1-1, the complete variable domain is KAGVTQTPRYLIKTRGQQVTLSCSPISGHRSVSWYQQTPGQGLQFLFEYFSETQRNKGNFPGRFSGRQFSNSRSEMNVSTLELGDSALYLCASSSTGTEVNTEAFFGQGTRLTVV.